The source of this T cell receptor (beta chain) is a study of blood T cell repertoires in COVID-19. Study details: The United States, Italy and Spain supplied acute and convalescent COVID-19 samples.

Libraries were prepared by immunoSEQ multiplex PCR; TCRdb keeps only in-frame clonotypes and omits some of them. The sample includes over 300,000 clones, approximately 91% seen only once; the top ten take 8% to 10%. What was sequenced was PBMCs or T cells enriched from blood (not recorded which). This receptor was obtained from a woman in her thirties or forties who had recovered from COVID-19.

CDR3: CASSEGSRTYEQYF. DNA of the CDR3: TGTGCCAGCAGTGAAGGAAGTAGAACCTACGAGCAGTACTTC. This chain links TRBV6-1 with TRBJ2-7; D is uncertain. Germline CDR1 and CDR2: MNHNS and SASEGT. V lost 1 base, J lost 2 bases, and 9 bases lay in between. The CDR3 spans 14 residues.